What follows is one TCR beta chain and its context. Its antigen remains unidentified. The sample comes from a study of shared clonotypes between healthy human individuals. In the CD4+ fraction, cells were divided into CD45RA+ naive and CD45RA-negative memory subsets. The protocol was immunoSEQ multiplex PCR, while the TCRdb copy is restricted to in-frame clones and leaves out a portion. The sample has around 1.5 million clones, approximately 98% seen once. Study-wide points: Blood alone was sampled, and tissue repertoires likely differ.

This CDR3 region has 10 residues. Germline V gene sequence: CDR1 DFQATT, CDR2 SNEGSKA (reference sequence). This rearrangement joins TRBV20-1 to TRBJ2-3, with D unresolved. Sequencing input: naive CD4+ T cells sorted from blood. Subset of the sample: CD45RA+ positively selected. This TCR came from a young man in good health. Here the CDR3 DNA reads TGCAGCAGCGTGGTGGATACGCAGTATTTT. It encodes CSSVVDTQYF.